This T cell receptor (beta chain) was profiled in a study of T cells in Graves' hyperthyroidism and ophthalmopathy. CDR1 and CDR2 from the germline V gene are MDHEN and SYDVKM. V gave up 2 bases and J gave up 3 bases, with 14 bases separating them. The CDR3 spans 15 residues. This clonotype was seen many times. Criteria for exclusion of patients were uncontrolled infection, other autoimmune disease, pregnancy or lactation. PBMCs were sourced from roughly 9.1 ml fresh peripheral blood. Researchers took RNA transcripts and amplified the TCR beta CDR3 regions from them. HTBI primers were the set used in a first-round RT-PCR of the TCR CDR3. TCRdb re-derived calls from the multiplex PCR reads in MiXCR, one entry per CDR3 protein. The sample carries a few hundred thousand distinct CDR3 sequences, more than 11% recorded once.

The J gene is TRBJ2-7, the V gene TRBV28, with TRBD2 as a possible D gene (5 bases). Sequencing was performed on blood. This TCR was recovered from a woman aged 30 to 39 with Graves' hyperthyroidism that later progressed to Graves' ophthalmopathy. DNA for the CDR3: TGTGCCAGCAGTTTAGATGCGGGCTTACTCTACGAGCAGTACTTC. This translates into CASSLDAGLLYEQYF.